A selection of T cell receptor beta chains follows, all from one sample in a study of identical twins. One entry per CDR3 protein, called by TCRdb with MiXCR from the 5' RACE reads. The sample includes some 590,000 distinct CDR3 sequences, 9% to 10% of them seen just once. This same sample was also part of a study on yellow fever vaccine responses in identical twins.

Input material: PBMCs. These receptors came from a woman younger than 35 in good health. Both conserved end residues are part of each CDR3. Each record gives: CDR3 DNA, CDR3 protein, V gene, D gene, J gene, CDR3 length, clone size. D genes are given only for firm matches. Size values are once, few and many counts, or a class for expanded clones, and some rows have none.

CDR3 DNA: TGCGCCAGCAGCCATAACGGGGATTCACCCCTCCACTTT; CDR3 protein: CASSHNGDSPLHF; V gene: TRBV5-1; D gene: -; J gene: TRBJ1-6; CDR3 length: 13; clone size: few
CDR3 DNA: TGTGCCACCAGCAGCAGACAGGGGTTCACCGGGGAGCTGTTTTTT; CDR3 protein: CATSSRQGFTGELFF; V gene: TRBV15; D gene: TRBD1; J gene: TRBJ2-2; CDR3 length: 15; clone size: few
CDR3 DNA: TGTGCCAGCAGTTTGTTAGCGGGAGGCCAAGAGACCCAGTACTTC; CDR3 protein: CASSLLAGGQETQYF; V gene: TRBV5-1; D gene: TRBD2; J gene: TRBJ2-5; CDR3 length: 15; clone size: many
CDR3 DNA: TGTGCCAGCGGGGAGGGGTACTTC; CDR3 protein: CASGEGYF; V gene: TRBV7-9; D gene: TRBD2; J gene: TRBJ2-7; CDR3 length: 8; clone size: -
CDR3 DNA: TGTGCCAGCAGTCCCCCCCGGGGCCGACCCCAGCATTTT; CDR3 protein: CASSPPRGRPQHF; V gene: TRBV27; D gene: -; J gene: TRBJ1-5; CDR3 length: 13; clone size: few
CDR3 DNA: TGTGCCAGCAGCTTAGGGCTAGCGGGACTGAACTACGAGCAGTACTTC; CDR3 protein: CASSLGLAGLNYEQYF; V gene: TRBV7-2; D gene: TRBD2; J gene: TRBJ2-7; CDR3 length: 16; clone size: few
CDR3 DNA: TGTGCCAGCAGTTTAGGAGGACAGGGGGCTTTGGAGACCCAGTACTTC; CDR3 protein: CASSLGGQGALETQYF; V gene: TRBV12-3/TRBV12-4; D gene: TRBD1; J gene: TRBJ2-5; CDR3 length: 16; clone size: many
CDR3 DNA: TGCAGTGCTAGACTAGCGGGGGGCACAGATACGCAGTATTTT; CDR3 protein: CSARLAGGTDTQYF; V gene: TRBV20-1; D gene: TRBD2; J gene: TRBJ2-3; CDR3 length: 14; clone size: many
CDR3 DNA: TGTGCCAGCAGCGCAGGACTAGCGGCGATGTATTTT; CDR3 protein: CASSAGLAAMYF; V gene: TRBV3-1; D gene: TRBD2; J gene: TRBJ2-3; CDR3 length: 12; clone size: many
CDR3 DNA: TGTGCCAGCAGTTACACCGCTCCCGGGGCCGGAAACACCATATATTTT; CDR3 protein: CASSYTAPGAGNTIYF; V gene: TRBV6-2/TRBV6-3; D gene: -; J gene: TRBJ1-3; CDR3 length: 16; clone size: -
CDR3 DNA: TGCGCCAGCAGGGCCGGGACAGGGGACGGCTACACCTTC; CDR3 protein: CASRAGTGDGYTF; V gene: TRBV5-1; D gene: TRBD1; J gene: TRBJ1-2; CDR3 length: 13; clone size: -
CDR3 DNA: TGTGCCAGCAGCTTGTTTAGCGGGGGGTTCGCCGGGGAGCTGTTTTTT; CDR3 protein: CASSLFSGGFAGELFF; V gene: TRBV5-4; D gene: TRBD2; J gene: TRBJ2-2; CDR3 length: 16; clone size: -
CDR3 DNA: TGCAGTGCTAAAGGACAGACCTCCTACGAGCAGTACTTC; CDR3 protein: CSAKGQTSYEQYF; V gene: TRBV20-1; D gene: -; J gene: TRBJ2-7; CDR3 length: 13; clone size: -
CDR3 DNA: TGTGCCAGCAGTATGGGGCGGGGGATATACAATGAGCAGTTCTTC; CDR3 protein: CASSMGRGIYNEQFF; V gene: TRBV12-3/TRBV12-4; D gene: TRBD2; J gene: TRBJ2-1; CDR3 length: 15; clone size: -
CDR3 DNA: TGTGCCAGCAGCCCTCTTAGCGCGGTCTCCTACGAGCAGTACTTC; CDR3 protein: CASSPLSAVSYEQYF; V gene: TRBV9; D gene: -; J gene: TRBJ2-7; CDR3 length: 15; clone size: -
CDR3 DNA: TGTGCCATCAGTGGACAGGGGGATGTTTCCTACAATGAGCAGTTCTTC; CDR3 protein: CAISGQGDVSYNEQFF; V gene: TRBV10-3; D gene: TRBD1; J gene: TRBJ2-1; CDR3 length: 16; clone size: many
CDR3 DNA: TGCAGTCCTAAGGGTGGGACAGATACGCAGTATTTT; CDR3 protein: CSPKGGTDTQYF; V gene: TRBV20-1; D gene: -; J gene: TRBJ2-3; CDR3 length: 12; clone size: many
CDR3 DNA: TGTGCCATCACCGAGGACGGCCTTGAAGAGCAGTACTTC; CDR3 protein: CAITEDGLEEQYF; V gene: TRBV10-3; D gene: -; J gene: TRBJ2-7; CDR3 length: 13; clone size: few
CDR3 DNA: TGTGCCGTCTCTATGGGGGGCGGAAGCACAGATACGCAGTATTTT; CDR3 protein: CAVSMGGGSTDTQYF; V gene: TRBV2; D gene: -; J gene: TRBJ2-3; CDR3 length: 15; clone size: -
CDR3 DNA: TGCGCCAGCAGCCTCTCTGGTGCCTACAATGAGCAGTTCTTC; CDR3 protein: CASSLSGAYNEQFF; V gene: TRBV7-2; D gene: -; J gene: TRBJ2-1; CDR3 length: 14; clone size: many
CDR3 DNA: TGTGCCAGCAGTTACTCGCCGGGACAGGGGAGGCTACGAACCTACGAGCAGTACTTC; CDR3 protein: CASSYSPGQGRLRTYEQYF; V gene: TRBV6-2/TRBV6-3; D gene: TRBD1; J gene: TRBJ2-7; CDR3 length: 19; clone size: -
CDR3 DNA: TGTGCCAGCAGCCTCCCCTTGCTAGCGGGAAACACCGGGGAGCTGTTTTTT; CDR3 protein: CASSLPLLAGNTGELFF; V gene: TRBV4-2; D gene: TRBD2; J gene: TRBJ2-2; CDR3 length: 17; clone size: few
CDR3 DNA: TGTGCTAGCAGCCCCGAATTCTCCACCGGGGAGCTGTTTTTT; CDR3 protein: CASSPEFSTGELFF; V gene: TRBV7-7; D gene: -; J gene: TRBJ2-2; CDR3 length: 14; clone size: -
CDR3 DNA: TGCGCCAGCAGCTCCAGCGGGGGACCGGGGCAAGAGACCCAGTACTTC; CDR3 protein: CASSSSGGPGQETQYF; V gene: TRBV5-1; D gene: TRBD2; J gene: TRBJ2-5; CDR3 length: 16; clone size: few
CDR3 DNA: TGTGCCAGCAGCGGACTAGCGGGGCCTGGGGAGCTGTTTTTT; CDR3 protein: CASSGLAGPGELFF; V gene: TRBV7-3; D gene: TRBD2; J gene: TRBJ2-2; CDR3 length: 14; clone size: many
CDR3 DNA: TGCAGTGCTGCCCCCCGCCGGGGGAAAGGGTATTACGAGCAGTACTTC; CDR3 protein: CSAAPRRGKGYYEQYF; V gene: TRBV20-1; D gene: -; J gene: TRBJ2-7; CDR3 length: 16; clone size: -
CDR3 DNA: TGCGCCAGCAGCCAAGACGCGGGGGGAATATACAATGAGCAGTTCTTC; CDR3 protein: CASSQDAGGIYNEQFF; V gene: TRBV4-3; D gene: TRBD2; J gene: TRBJ2-1; CDR3 length: 16; clone size: few
CDR3 DNA: TGTGCCATCCGATCAGGGGGAGTCTACGAGCAGTACTTC; CDR3 protein: CAIRSGGVYEQYF; V gene: TRBV28; D gene: TRBD1; J gene: TRBJ2-7; CDR3 length: 13; clone size: many
CDR3 DNA: TGTGCCAGCCTCCATCAGGCCCGGGGGGAACTCCCCGCGCAGTATTTT; CDR3 protein: CASLHQARGELPAQYF; V gene: TRBV11-2; D gene: TRBD2; J gene: TRBJ2-3; CDR3 length: 16; clone size: -
CDR3 DNA: TGTGCCAGCAGGCGGGGGGTATACGAGCAGTACTTC; CDR3 protein: CASRRGVYEQYF; V gene: TRBV6-5; D gene: TRBD2; J gene: TRBJ2-7; CDR3 length: 12; clone size: few
CDR3 DNA: TGTGCCACCAGCAGAGAACAGGGCGGGAGCTACGAGCAGTACTTC; CDR3 protein: CATSREQGGSYEQYF; V gene: TRBV15; D gene: -; J gene: TRBJ2-7; CDR3 length: 15; clone size: few
CDR3 DNA: TGCAGCGGTGCTACGGGGGTCAAAAACATTCAGTACTTC; CDR3 protein: CSGATGVKNIQYF; V gene: TRBV29-1; D gene: -; J gene: TRBJ2-4; CDR3 length: 13; clone size: -
CDR3 DNA: TGTGCCAGCAGCCCCCGGGGCGGGATGTCCTACAATGAGCAGTTCTTC; CDR3 protein: CASSPRGGMSYNEQFF; V gene: TRBV7-9; D gene: -; J gene: TRBJ2-1; CDR3 length: 16; clone size: -
CDR3 DNA: TGTGCCAGCAGCGGGGTCCCCCCAGATACGCAGTATTTT; CDR3 protein: CASSGVPPDTQYF; V gene: TRBV7-3; D gene: -; J gene: TRBJ2-3; CDR3 length: 13; clone size: -
CDR3 DNA: TGTGCCAGCAGTGGACCGGGACTAGCGGGAGCCTCAGATACGCAGTATTTT; CDR3 protein: CASSGPGLAGASDTQYF; V gene: TRBV28; D gene: TRBD2; J gene: TRBJ2-3; CDR3 length: 17; clone size: -
CDR3 DNA: TGTGCCGGGGGCTCGGGAGGGTACAATGAGCAGTTCTTC; CDR3 protein: CAGGSGGYNEQFF; V gene: TRBV12-3/TRBV12-4; D gene: TRBD2; J gene: TRBJ2-1; CDR3 length: 13; clone size: -
CDR3 DNA: TGTGCCAGCAGCGTAGACGGGAGGGGACAGGGCAATTCACCCCTCCACTTT; CDR3 protein: CASSVDGRGQGNSPLHF; V gene: TRBV9; D gene: TRBD1; J gene: TRBJ1-6; CDR3 length: 17; clone size: -
CDR3 DNA: TGCAGCGTCTATAGCGGGACCAACCAAGAGACCCAGTACTTC; CDR3 protein: CSVYSGTNQETQYF; V gene: TRBV29-1; D gene: TRBD2; J gene: TRBJ2-5; CDR3 length: 14; clone size: many
CDR3 DNA: TGTGCCAGCAGCTTACGCGCAAAGGACAGGGCTACCTTC; CDR3 protein: CASSLRAKDRATF; V gene: TRBV7-8; D gene: TRBD1; J gene: TRBJ1-2; CDR3 length: 13; clone size: -
CDR3 DNA: TGCGCCAGCAGCTTGGGGGCCTTCACCCAAGAGACCCAGTACTTC; CDR3 protein: CASSLGAFTQETQYF; V gene: TRBV5-1; D gene: -; J gene: TRBJ2-5; CDR3 length: 15; clone size: few
CDR3 DNA: TGTGCCATCAAGCAGCGGGGGGGTGGTTCCTACAATGAGCAGTTCTTC; CDR3 protein: CAIKQRGGGSYNEQFF; V gene: TRBV10-3; D gene: TRBD2; J gene: TRBJ2-1; CDR3 length: 16; clone size: many
CDR3 DNA: TGTGCCAGCAGTGTGACGGGGGCCCTCTCCTACGAGCAGTACTTC; CDR3 protein: CASSVTGALSYEQYF; V gene: TRBV27; D gene: -; J gene: TRBJ2-7; CDR3 length: 15; clone size: many
CDR3 DNA: TGTGCCAGCCACCGGCCCCTCCGAGAGACCCAGTACTTC; CDR3 protein: CASHRPLRETQYF; V gene: TRBV2; D gene: -; J gene: TRBJ2-5; CDR3 length: 13; clone size: many
CDR3 DNA: TGCGCCAGCAGTGATGACAGGGTAACTAACACTGAAGCTTTCTTT; CDR3 protein: CASSDDRVTNTEAFF; V gene: TRBV10-1; D gene: TRBD1; J gene: TRBJ1-1; CDR3 length: 15; clone size: many
CDR3 DNA: TGCAGTGCTAGCGGGAGTACCTACGAGCAGTACTTC; CDR3 protein: CSASGSTYEQYF; V gene: TRBV20-1; D gene: -; J gene: TRBJ2-7; CDR3 length: 12; clone size: -
CDR3 DNA: TGTGCCAGCAGCGCCGGCCCCGGACTAGCGGCCTACAATGAGCAGTTCTTC; CDR3 protein: CASSAGPGLAAYNEQFF; V gene: TRBV9; D gene: TRBD2; J gene: TRBJ2-1; CDR3 length: 17; clone size: few
CDR3 DNA: TGTGCCTCCTCTTCCCTCTCTGGGGCCAACGTCCTGACTTTC; CDR3 protein: CASSSLSGANVLTF; V gene: TRBV6-2/TRBV6-3; D gene: -; J gene: TRBJ2-6; CDR3 length: 14; clone size: many
CDR3 DNA: TGTGCCAGCAGTTACTTGGGACAGTCCCAGCATTTT; CDR3 protein: CASSYLGQSQHF; V gene: TRBV6-2/TRBV6-3; D gene: TRBD1; J gene: TRBJ1-5; CDR3 length: 12; clone size: -
CDR3 DNA: TGTGCCAGCAGTTTGACAGGGGTCGGCTACACCTTC; CDR3 protein: CASSLTGVGYTF; V gene: TRBV2; D gene: TRBD1; J gene: TRBJ1-2; CDR3 length: 12; clone size: few
CDR3 DNA: TGTGCCAGCAGGAAGGACAGGGGGTATACCTACGAGCAGTACTTC; CDR3 protein: CASRKDRGYTYEQYF; V gene: TRBV6-1; D gene: TRBD1; J gene: TRBJ2-7; CDR3 length: 15; clone size: -
CDR3 DNA: TGCAGCGTTGAAACAGGGCTAGAGACCCAGTACTTC; CDR3 protein: CSVETGLETQYF; V gene: TRBV29-1; D gene: -; J gene: TRBJ2-5; CDR3 length: 12; clone size: many
CDR3 DNA: TGCGCCAGCAGCCAAGTCCCAGCCGGGACAGGGTATCACAATGAGCAGTTCTTC; CDR3 protein: CASSQVPAGTGYHNEQFF; V gene: TRBV4-1; D gene: TRBD1; J gene: TRBJ2-1; CDR3 length: 18; clone size: -
CDR3 DNA: TGTGCCAGCAGCTCACAGCTTTCCTACGAGCAGTACTTC; CDR3 protein: CASSSQLSYEQYF; V gene: TRBV7-9; D gene: -; J gene: TRBJ2-7; CDR3 length: 13; clone size: many
CDR3 DNA: TGTGCCAGCAGCAAAACTAGCGGGAGGGCGAACACCGGGGAGCTGTTTTTT; CDR3 protein: CASSKTSGRANTGELFF; V gene: TRBV21-1; D gene: -; J gene: TRBJ2-2; CDR3 length: 17; clone size: many
CDR3 DNA: TGTGCCAGCAGCTTAGGGCCACCCCGGGGCCCCTACAATGAGCAGTTCTTC; CDR3 protein: CASSLGPPRGPYNEQFF; V gene: TRBV7-9; D gene: -; J gene: TRBJ2-1; CDR3 length: 17; clone size: few